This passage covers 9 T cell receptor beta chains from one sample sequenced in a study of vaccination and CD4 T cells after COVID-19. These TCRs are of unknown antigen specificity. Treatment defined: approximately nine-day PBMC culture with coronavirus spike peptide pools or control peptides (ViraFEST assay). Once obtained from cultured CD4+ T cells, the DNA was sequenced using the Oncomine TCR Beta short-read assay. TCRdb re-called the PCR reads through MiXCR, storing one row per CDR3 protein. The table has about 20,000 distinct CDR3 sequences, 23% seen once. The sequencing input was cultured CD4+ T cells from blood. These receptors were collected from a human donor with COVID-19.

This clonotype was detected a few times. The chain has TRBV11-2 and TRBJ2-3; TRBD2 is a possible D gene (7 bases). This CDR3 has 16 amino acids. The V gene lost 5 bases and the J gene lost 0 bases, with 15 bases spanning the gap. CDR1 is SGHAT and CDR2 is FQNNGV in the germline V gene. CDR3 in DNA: TGTGCCAGCAGCGAGTGGAGGGGGGGCAGCACAGATACGCAGTATTTT. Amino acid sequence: CASSEWRGGSTDTQYF.

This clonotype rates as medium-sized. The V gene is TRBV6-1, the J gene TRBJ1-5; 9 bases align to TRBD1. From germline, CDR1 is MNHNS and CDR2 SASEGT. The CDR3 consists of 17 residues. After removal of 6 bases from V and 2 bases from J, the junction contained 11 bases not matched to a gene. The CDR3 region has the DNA TGTGCCAGCAGGCCACACAGCGACAGGGGGGGCAATCAGCCCCAGCATTTT. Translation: CASRPHSDRGGNQPQHF.

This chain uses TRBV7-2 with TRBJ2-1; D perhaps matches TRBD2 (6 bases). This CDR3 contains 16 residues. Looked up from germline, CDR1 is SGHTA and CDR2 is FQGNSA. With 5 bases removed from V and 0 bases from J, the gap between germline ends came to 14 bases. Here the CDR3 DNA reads TGTGCCAGCAGCGCGACTAGACCTAGCTCCTACAATGAGCAGTTCTTC. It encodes CASSATRPSSYNEQFF. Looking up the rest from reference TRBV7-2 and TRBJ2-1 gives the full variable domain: GAGVSQSPSNKVTEKGKDVELRCDPISGHTALYWYRQSLGQGLEFLIYFQGNSAPDKSGLPSDRFSAERTGGSVSTLTIQRTQQEDSAVYLCASSATRPSSYNEQFFGPGTRLTVL.

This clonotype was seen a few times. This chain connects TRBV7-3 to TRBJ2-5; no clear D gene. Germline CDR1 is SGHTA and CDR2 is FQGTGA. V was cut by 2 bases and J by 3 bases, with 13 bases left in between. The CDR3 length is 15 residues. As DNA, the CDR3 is TGTGCCAGCAGCTTATTGGGTGGAACTGAAGAGACCCAGTACTTC. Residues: CASSLLGGTEETQYF. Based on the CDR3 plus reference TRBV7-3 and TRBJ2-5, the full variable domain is GAGVSQTPSNKVTEKGKYVELRCDPISGHTALYWYRQSLGQGPEFLIYFQGTGAADDSGLPNDRFFAVRPEGSVSTLKIQRTERGDSAVYLCASSLLGGTEETQYFGPGTRLLVL.

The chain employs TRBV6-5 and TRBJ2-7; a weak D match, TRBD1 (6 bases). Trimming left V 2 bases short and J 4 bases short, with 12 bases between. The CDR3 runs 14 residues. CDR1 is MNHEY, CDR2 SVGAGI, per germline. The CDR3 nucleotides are TGTGCCAGCAGTTACGAGGGGGACCCTTACGAGCAGTACTTC. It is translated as CASSYEGDPYEQYF.

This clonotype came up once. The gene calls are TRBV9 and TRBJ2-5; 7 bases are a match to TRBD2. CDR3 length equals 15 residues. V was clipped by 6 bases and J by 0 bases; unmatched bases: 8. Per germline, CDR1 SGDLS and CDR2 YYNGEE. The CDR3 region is CASTVQGGYQETQYF. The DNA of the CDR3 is TGTGCCAGCACCGTCCAGGGAGGGTACCAAGAGACCCAGTACTTC.

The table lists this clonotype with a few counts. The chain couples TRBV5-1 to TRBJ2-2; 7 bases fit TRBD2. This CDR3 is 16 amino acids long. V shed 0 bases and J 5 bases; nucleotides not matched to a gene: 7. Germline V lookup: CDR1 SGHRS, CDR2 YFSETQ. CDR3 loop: CASSLGTRGETGELFF. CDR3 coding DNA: TGCGCCAGCAGCTTGGGGACTAGAGGGGAAACCGGGGAGCTGTTTTTT.

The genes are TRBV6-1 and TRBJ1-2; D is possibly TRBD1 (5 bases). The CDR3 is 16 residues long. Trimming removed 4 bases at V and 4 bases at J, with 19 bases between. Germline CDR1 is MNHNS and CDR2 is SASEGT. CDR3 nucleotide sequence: TGTGCCAGCAGTGGGGATCAGGGAGCTCGCGGCTATGGCTACACCTTC. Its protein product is CASSGDQGARGYGYTF.

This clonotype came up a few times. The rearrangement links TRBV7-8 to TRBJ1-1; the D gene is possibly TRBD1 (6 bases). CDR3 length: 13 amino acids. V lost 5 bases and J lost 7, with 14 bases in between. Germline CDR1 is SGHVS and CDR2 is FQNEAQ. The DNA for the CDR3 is TGTGCCAGCAGCCCCCTCCTGACAGGTGAAGCTTTCTTT. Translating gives CASSPLLTGEAFF. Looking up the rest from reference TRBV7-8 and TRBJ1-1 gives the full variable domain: GAGVSQSPRYKVAKRGQDVALRCDPISGHVSLFWYQQALGQGPEFLTYFQNEAQLDKSGLPSDRFFAERPEGSVSTLKIQRTQQEDSAVYLCASSPLLTGEAFFGQGTRLTVV.